The 17 T cell receptor beta chains in this list originate from one sample, sequenced in a study of blood T cell repertoires in COVID-19. Sequenced by immunoSEQ multiplex PCR; TCRdb stores in-frame clones only, minus some. The data show roughly 310,000 clones, around 89% seen once. Specimen: PBMCs or T cells enriched from blood (not recorded which). Receptor source: a woman between 40 and 50 years old who had recovered from COVID-19.

The CDR3 is CASSDPSRGYEQYF. CDR3 DNA sequence: TGCGCCAGCAGTGACCCCTCGCGGGGCTACGAGCAGTACTTC. The chain has TRBV10-1 and TRBJ2-7; D might be TRBD2 (6 bases). Germline assignment: CDR1 WNHNN and CDR2 SYGVQD (reference sequence). This CDR3 spans 14 amino acids. With 3 bases removed from V and 3 bases from J, the gap between germline ends came to 12 bases.

This chain connects TRBV11-2 to TRBJ2-2; weak D call: TRBD1 (6 bases). The CDR3 covers 17 residues. With 2 bases removed from V and 0 bases from J, the gap between germline ends came to 13 bases. Looked up from germline, CDR1 is SGHAT and CDR2 is FQNNGV. In DNA, the CDR3 is TGTGCCAGCAGCTTACTTTGGACAGCTACGAACACCGGGGAGCTGTTTTTT. Protein: CASSLLWTATNTGELFF.

CDR3 in DNA: TGTGCCAGCAGTTTATGGACGGGACTAGCGGGAGACGAGCAGTACTTC. Its translation: CASSLWTGLAGDEQYF. The chain joins TRBV28 to TRBJ2-7, with 14 nucleotides matching TRBD2. Germline V lookup: CDR1 MDHEN, CDR2 SYDVKM. Trimming at V came to 0 bases and at J to 5 bases, leaving 3 bases not matched to a gene. The CDR3 is 16 residues long.

This chain uses TRBV11-3 with TRBJ2-3, with 12 bases that match TRBD2. CDR1 is SGHNT and CDR2 is YENEEA in the germline V gene. The CDR3 loop spans 20 amino acids. J was trimmed by 0 bases and V by 0 bases; bases with no gene match: 10. CDR3 nucleotides: TGTGCCAGCAGCTTAGAACTCGGACTAGCGGGATTGATGAGCACAGATACGCAGTATTTT. Translating gives CASSLELGLAGLMSTDTQYF.

Points on this clone: The sample contains more than one DNA sequence encoding this CDR3. This rearrangement joins TRBV5-4 to TRBJ2-5, with a possible D match to TRBD1 (5 bases). Deletions cut 0 bases from V and 5 bases from J, with 8 bases between. Germline V gives CDR1 SGHNT, CDR2 YYREEE (reference sequence). The CDR3 consists of 13 residues. The CDR3 sequence is CASSLGAGETQYF. The CDR3, as DNA: TGTGCCAGCAGCTTGGGGGCAGGGGAGACCCAGTACTTC.

The chain employs TRBV7-2 and TRBJ2-1, with 7 bases aligning to TRBD2. Germline CDR1 reads SGHTA; CDR2 reads FQGNSA. The CDR3 totals 17 residues. V shed 4 bases, J shed 9 bases, and the junction held 18 bases outside the gene matches. The CDR3 loop is CASSSGTKIFGISEQFF. The CDR3 DNA sequence: TGTGCCAGCAGCTCGGGGACTAAGATTTTCGGCATCAGTGAGCAGTTCTTC. The complete variable domain, with remaining parts taken from reference TRBV7-2 and TRBJ2-1, reads GAGVSQSPSNKVTEKGKDVELRCDPISGHTALYWYRQSLGQGLEFLIYFQGNSAPDKSGLPSDRFSAERTGGSVSTLTIQRTQQEDSAVYLCASSSGTKIFGISEQFFGPGTRLTVL.

As DNA, the CDR3 is TGTGCCAGCAGCTTAGGTATAGCGGGGGAGTACCAAGAGACCCAGTACTTC. Translating gives CASSLGIAGEYQETQYF. The chain uses TRBV7-8 and TRBJ2-5, with 9 nucleotides matching TRBD2. The J segment lost 0 bases and the V segment lost 1 base, leaving 6 bases of the junction unmatched. The CDR3 spans 17 residues. Germline CDR1 SGHVS, CDR2 FQNEAQ. The entire variable domain, with the rest obtained from reference TRBV7-8 and TRBJ2-5, is as follows: GAGVSQSPRYKVAKRGQDVALRCDPISGHVSLFWYQQALGQGPEFLTYFQNEAQLDKSGLPSDRFFAERPEGSVSTLKIQRTQQEDSAVYLCASSLGIAGEYQETQYFGPGTRLLVL.

Worth noting for this clone: The sample carries other DNA sequences with the same CDR3. The chain uses TRBV7-2 and TRBJ2-7, with 7 bases that match TRBD2. Germline V gene data show CDR1 as SGHTA and CDR2 as FQGNSA. The CDR3 extends over 15 amino acids. The V gene end was trimmed by 0 bases and the J gene end by 0 bases; junction bases not matched to a gene: 2. The CDR3 is CASSLAGGSSYEQYF. As DNA, the CDR3 is TGTGCCAGCAGCTTAGCCGGGGGGAGCTCCTACGAGCAGTACTTC.

This chain connects TRBV23-1 to TRBJ1-2, with TRBD1 identical over 7 bases. TRBV23-1 is placed among ORFs of uncertain function. CDR3 length: 14 amino acids. The ends lost 8 bases at V and 7 bases at J; junction bases unmatched: 13. This CDR3 is CASSHGQGVCGYTF. In DNA form, the CDR3 reads TGCGCCAGCTCCCATGGGCAGGGGGTTTGTGGCTACACCTTC.

In its sample, this clone was seen once. The chain combines TRBV9 with TRBJ2-7; 8 bases are shared with TRBD1. Germline V gene data show CDR1 as SGDLS and CDR2 as YYNGEE. The CDR3 runs 14 residues. V was pared by 4 bases and J by 5 bases, with 8 bases of the junction left unmatched. The DNA for the CDR3 is TGTGCCAGCAGCTTGACAGGGGCCACTCACGAGCAGTACTTC. Translating gives CASSLTGATHEQYF.

This clone was seen more than once but under ten times. The J gene is TRBJ1-4, the V gene TRBV9; D not resolved. This CDR3 is 13 amino acids long. Germline CDR1 SGDLS, CDR2 YYNGEE. V lost 0 bases and J 4 bases, leaving 4 bases between the germline ends. The CDR3 loop is CASSVDSNEKLFF. The CDR3 coding sequence is TGTGCCAGCAGCGTAGACAGTAATGAAAAACTGTTTTTT.

This clone has more than one count but fewer than ten. The genes are TRBV5-4 and TRBJ2-1; 9 nucleotides line up with TRBD2. From germline, CDR1 is SGHNT and CDR2 YYREEE (reference sequence). After removal of 4 bases from V and 4 bases from J, the junction contained 6 bases not matched to a gene. The CDR3 spans 15 residues. CDR3 amino acids: CASSPSGGRYNEQFF. The CDR3 DNA reads TGTGCCAGCAGCCCAAGCGGGGGGAGGTACAATGAGCAGTTCTTC.

This clone was picked up one time. The chain carries TRBV18 and TRBJ2-7; 9 bases line up with TRBD1. CDR3 length equals 15 residues. J lost 5 bases, V lost 2 bases, and 7 bases had no gene match. Germline loops: CDR1 KGHSH, CDR2 LQKENI. The chain's CDR3 is CASSPTGQGSDEQYF. As DNA, the CDR3 is TGTGCCAGCTCACCAACAGGACAGGGGAGTGACGAGCAGTACTTC.

The V call is TRBV7-3, the J call TRBJ1-1, with unresolved D. The CDR3 length is 13 residues. Germline lookup yields CDR1 SGHTA and CDR2 FQGTGA. Trimming pared 5 bases from V and 2 bases from J, leaving 9 bases between. CDR3 nucleotide sequence: TGTGCCAGCAGCCTACAGATTAACACTGAAGCTTTCTTT. Translating gives CASSLQINTEAFF.

The chain uses TRBV5-1 and TRBJ1-6, with no clear D. The germline gives CDR1 SGHRS, CDR2 YFSETQ. The CDR3 is 15 residues long. Trimming pared 0 bases from V and 8 bases from J, leaving 12 bases between. The CDR3 nucleotides read TGCGCCAGCAGCTTGGATCCAGAACCGTATTCACCCCTCCACTTT. Translated, it gives CASSLDPEPYSPLHF.

V is TRBV28 and J is TRBJ1-6, with D possibly matching TRBD1 (6 bases). The V end lost 3 bases, the J end lost 9 bases, and 18 bases lay between the germline ends. CDR1 is MDHEN, CDR2 SYDVKM, per germline. This CDR3 has 16 residues. The CDR3 DNA is TGTGCCAGCAGTTTCCGTTACCAGGGGCGAGGTTCACCCCTCCACTTT. Its translation: CASSFRYQGRGSPLHF.

The V call is TRBV7-9, the J call TRBJ1-5, with unresolved D. The CDR3 consists of 13 residues. Trimming took 1 base from V and 7 from J, leaving 8 bases between them. Per the germline V gene, CDR1 is SEHNR and CDR2 is FQNEAQ (reference sequence). The CDR3, as DNA: TGTGCCAGCAGCTTAGGAGGGATCCAGCCCCAGCATTTT. Encoded protein: CASSLGGIQPQHF.